This T cell receptor beta chain was identified in a study of blood T cell repertoires in COVID-19. Whole-study context: Some COVID-19 samples were acute and others convalescent; all came from the United States, Italy and Spain. T cells, B-cell-depleted T cells, or PBMCs provided the cDNA or gDNA that served as material.

Original processing methods: Scientists estimated how many nucleated cells there were by amplifying reference gene primers. Generated by immunoSEQ multiplex PCR, the TCRdb table keeps only in-frame clones and is missing some. V and J calls and clone size follow that table, whereas D and trimming were derived from the DNA. The repertoire includes roughly 300,000 clones, roughly 84% of them detected once, and about 1.5% sits in the top ten. V dropped 3 bases and J dropped 0; count of bases not matched to a gene: 3. This CDR3 comprises 15 residues. J is TRBJ1-2 and V is TRBV23-1; 8 bases agree with TRBD1. TRBV23-1 is designated an ORF whose function remains uncertain. Material for sequencing was peripheral blood. The sequence derives from a human donor with COVID-19, enrolled during active disease. The donor label of this sample is uncertain. The CDR3 nucleotides read TGCGCCAGCAGTCACACAGGGGGAGCTAACTATGGCTACACCTTC. Protein product: CASSHTGGANYGYTF.